Listed below are T cell receptor beta chains from one sample, sequenced in a study of T cell responses to AZD1222 COVID-19 vaccine. The assay was immunoSEQ multiplex PCR, and TCRdb's table has in-frame clones only and misses some. The sample lists 150,000 to 200,000 clones, about nine tenths seen once, with roughly 4% in the top ten. Sample: peripheral blood, taken 28 days after the second dose of the MenACWY control vaccine. The receptors come from an adult who received the MenACWY meningococcal vaccine as a control. Each CDR3 is given without its conserved first and last residue. Not all rows give a size; the values are once, few, many and, for expanded clones, a class.

TRBV19	.	ASSIDRGTGRQPQH
TRBV28	.	ASRSNPGPNYEQY
TRBV19	.	ASRGWGSGPQH
TRBV19	.	ATGLAGRTDTQY
TRBV9	.	ASSATGTNYGYT
TRBV28	.	ASSWSDHPQPQH
TRBV19	.	ASSSVTVSYEQY
TRBV28	.	ASSRTTGWGSYTEAF
TRBV2	.	ASSLTGWAF
TRBV7-9	.	ASRKGQGSETQY
TRBV7-2	.	ASSLNGGRYTQY
TRBV2	.	ASVAGEAHEQY
TRBV28	.	ASMSGTAYEQY
TRBV10-2	.	ASSTEGRGYT
TRBV10-2	.	ASRPGQVYEQY
TRBV10-1	few	ASSRDRTDTQY
TRBV6-2/TRBV6-3	.	ASSYLGSERETQY
TRBV18	.	ASSQTQETQY
TRBV6-5	.	ASSLRGDGYT
TRBV6-2/TRBV6-3	.	ASSFDRDFYEQY
TRBV18	.	ASSPSRANYGYT
TRBV18	.	ASSPGQLAYEQY
TRBV5-1	.	ASSTSAWDTEAF
TRBV11-2	.	ASSLTGQGGYEQY
TRBV7-2	.	ASSLSGLANYGYT
TRBV7-2	.	ASSEQVSNQPQH
TRBV3-1/TRBV3-2	.	ASSPGVGVNTEAF
TRBV29-1	.	SVVGNSYEQY
TRBV24-1	.	ATSDLPLAGSTDTQY
TRBV28	.	ASRVANQPQH
TRBV11-2	.	ASSRTSGYEQY
TRBV6-5	.	ASTGPGRGEETQY
TRBV6-5	.	ASVWGGSGNTIY
TRBV3-1/TRBV3-2	few	ASSQVSLAGDRLGRNEQF
TRBV6-5	once	ASRPTSGRAGEQF
TRBV6-5	.	ASSYSGLMGYT
TRBV7-9	.	ASTGKQGADGYT
TRBV5-1	.	ASSLEGTGAYEQY
TRBV5-6	.	ASSLLEGTDLNQPQH
TRBV9	.	ASSARRYDSWANVLT
TRBV7-2	.	ASSDYRVGTEAF